The sequence of this T cell receptor (beta chain) was determined in a study of cytomegalovirus exposure and HLA in healthy donors. Study-wide findings and caveats: Likely technical artifact: a cluster of highly shared sequence variants. CMV serostatus alone was available as immune exposure information. A later analysis linked 15,000 to 20,000 TCR beta sequences to HLA alleles at 0.05 false discovery rate.

Notes on this clone: What it recognizes is unknown.

Vbeta (60) and Jbeta (13) primers were used in the PCR. Sequenced by immunoSEQ multiplex PCR; TCRdb stores in-frame clones only, minus some. The sample contains a few hundred thousand clones, approximately 84% of which appear only once. From germline, CDR1 is PRHDT and CDR2 FYEKMQ (reference sequence). V dropped 5 bases and J dropped 6 bases, with 11 bases sitting between them. CDR3 length: 13 residues. The sample was PBMCs. The J gene is TRBJ2-1, the V gene TRBV13; possible D gene TRBD1, 5 bases. The TCR comes from a woman aged 40 to 50 in good health and CMV-seropositive. The CDR3 nucleotides read TGTGCCAGCAGCCCCAGACAGAGCAATGAGCAGTTCTTC. Translation: CASSPRQSNEQFF. Drawing the rest from reference TRBV13 and TRBJ2-1, the complete variable domain is AAGVIQSPRHLIKEKRETATLKCYPIPRHDTVYWYQQGPGQDPQFLISFYEKMQSDKGSIPDRFSAQQFSDYHSELNMSSLELGDSALYFCASSPRQSNEQFFGPGTRLTVL.